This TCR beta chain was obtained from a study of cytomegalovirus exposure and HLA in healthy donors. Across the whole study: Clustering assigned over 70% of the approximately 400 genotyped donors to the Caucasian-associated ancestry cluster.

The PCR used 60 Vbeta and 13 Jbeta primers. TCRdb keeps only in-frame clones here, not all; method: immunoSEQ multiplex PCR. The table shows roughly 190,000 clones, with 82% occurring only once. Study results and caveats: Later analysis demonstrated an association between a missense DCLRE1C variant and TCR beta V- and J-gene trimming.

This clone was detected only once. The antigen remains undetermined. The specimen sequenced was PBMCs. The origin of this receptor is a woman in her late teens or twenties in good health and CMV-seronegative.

CDR3 sequence (DNA): TGTGCCAGCAGTTACCAGACAAGGACCTACGAGCAGTACTTC. As protein: CASSYQTRTYEQYF. The chain uses TRBV6-6 and TRBJ2-7; D not resolved. CDR3 size: 14 residues. V lost 2 bases, J lost 2 bases, and 10 bases lay in between. CDR1 and CDR2 from the germline V gene are MNHNY and SVGAGI (reference sequence).